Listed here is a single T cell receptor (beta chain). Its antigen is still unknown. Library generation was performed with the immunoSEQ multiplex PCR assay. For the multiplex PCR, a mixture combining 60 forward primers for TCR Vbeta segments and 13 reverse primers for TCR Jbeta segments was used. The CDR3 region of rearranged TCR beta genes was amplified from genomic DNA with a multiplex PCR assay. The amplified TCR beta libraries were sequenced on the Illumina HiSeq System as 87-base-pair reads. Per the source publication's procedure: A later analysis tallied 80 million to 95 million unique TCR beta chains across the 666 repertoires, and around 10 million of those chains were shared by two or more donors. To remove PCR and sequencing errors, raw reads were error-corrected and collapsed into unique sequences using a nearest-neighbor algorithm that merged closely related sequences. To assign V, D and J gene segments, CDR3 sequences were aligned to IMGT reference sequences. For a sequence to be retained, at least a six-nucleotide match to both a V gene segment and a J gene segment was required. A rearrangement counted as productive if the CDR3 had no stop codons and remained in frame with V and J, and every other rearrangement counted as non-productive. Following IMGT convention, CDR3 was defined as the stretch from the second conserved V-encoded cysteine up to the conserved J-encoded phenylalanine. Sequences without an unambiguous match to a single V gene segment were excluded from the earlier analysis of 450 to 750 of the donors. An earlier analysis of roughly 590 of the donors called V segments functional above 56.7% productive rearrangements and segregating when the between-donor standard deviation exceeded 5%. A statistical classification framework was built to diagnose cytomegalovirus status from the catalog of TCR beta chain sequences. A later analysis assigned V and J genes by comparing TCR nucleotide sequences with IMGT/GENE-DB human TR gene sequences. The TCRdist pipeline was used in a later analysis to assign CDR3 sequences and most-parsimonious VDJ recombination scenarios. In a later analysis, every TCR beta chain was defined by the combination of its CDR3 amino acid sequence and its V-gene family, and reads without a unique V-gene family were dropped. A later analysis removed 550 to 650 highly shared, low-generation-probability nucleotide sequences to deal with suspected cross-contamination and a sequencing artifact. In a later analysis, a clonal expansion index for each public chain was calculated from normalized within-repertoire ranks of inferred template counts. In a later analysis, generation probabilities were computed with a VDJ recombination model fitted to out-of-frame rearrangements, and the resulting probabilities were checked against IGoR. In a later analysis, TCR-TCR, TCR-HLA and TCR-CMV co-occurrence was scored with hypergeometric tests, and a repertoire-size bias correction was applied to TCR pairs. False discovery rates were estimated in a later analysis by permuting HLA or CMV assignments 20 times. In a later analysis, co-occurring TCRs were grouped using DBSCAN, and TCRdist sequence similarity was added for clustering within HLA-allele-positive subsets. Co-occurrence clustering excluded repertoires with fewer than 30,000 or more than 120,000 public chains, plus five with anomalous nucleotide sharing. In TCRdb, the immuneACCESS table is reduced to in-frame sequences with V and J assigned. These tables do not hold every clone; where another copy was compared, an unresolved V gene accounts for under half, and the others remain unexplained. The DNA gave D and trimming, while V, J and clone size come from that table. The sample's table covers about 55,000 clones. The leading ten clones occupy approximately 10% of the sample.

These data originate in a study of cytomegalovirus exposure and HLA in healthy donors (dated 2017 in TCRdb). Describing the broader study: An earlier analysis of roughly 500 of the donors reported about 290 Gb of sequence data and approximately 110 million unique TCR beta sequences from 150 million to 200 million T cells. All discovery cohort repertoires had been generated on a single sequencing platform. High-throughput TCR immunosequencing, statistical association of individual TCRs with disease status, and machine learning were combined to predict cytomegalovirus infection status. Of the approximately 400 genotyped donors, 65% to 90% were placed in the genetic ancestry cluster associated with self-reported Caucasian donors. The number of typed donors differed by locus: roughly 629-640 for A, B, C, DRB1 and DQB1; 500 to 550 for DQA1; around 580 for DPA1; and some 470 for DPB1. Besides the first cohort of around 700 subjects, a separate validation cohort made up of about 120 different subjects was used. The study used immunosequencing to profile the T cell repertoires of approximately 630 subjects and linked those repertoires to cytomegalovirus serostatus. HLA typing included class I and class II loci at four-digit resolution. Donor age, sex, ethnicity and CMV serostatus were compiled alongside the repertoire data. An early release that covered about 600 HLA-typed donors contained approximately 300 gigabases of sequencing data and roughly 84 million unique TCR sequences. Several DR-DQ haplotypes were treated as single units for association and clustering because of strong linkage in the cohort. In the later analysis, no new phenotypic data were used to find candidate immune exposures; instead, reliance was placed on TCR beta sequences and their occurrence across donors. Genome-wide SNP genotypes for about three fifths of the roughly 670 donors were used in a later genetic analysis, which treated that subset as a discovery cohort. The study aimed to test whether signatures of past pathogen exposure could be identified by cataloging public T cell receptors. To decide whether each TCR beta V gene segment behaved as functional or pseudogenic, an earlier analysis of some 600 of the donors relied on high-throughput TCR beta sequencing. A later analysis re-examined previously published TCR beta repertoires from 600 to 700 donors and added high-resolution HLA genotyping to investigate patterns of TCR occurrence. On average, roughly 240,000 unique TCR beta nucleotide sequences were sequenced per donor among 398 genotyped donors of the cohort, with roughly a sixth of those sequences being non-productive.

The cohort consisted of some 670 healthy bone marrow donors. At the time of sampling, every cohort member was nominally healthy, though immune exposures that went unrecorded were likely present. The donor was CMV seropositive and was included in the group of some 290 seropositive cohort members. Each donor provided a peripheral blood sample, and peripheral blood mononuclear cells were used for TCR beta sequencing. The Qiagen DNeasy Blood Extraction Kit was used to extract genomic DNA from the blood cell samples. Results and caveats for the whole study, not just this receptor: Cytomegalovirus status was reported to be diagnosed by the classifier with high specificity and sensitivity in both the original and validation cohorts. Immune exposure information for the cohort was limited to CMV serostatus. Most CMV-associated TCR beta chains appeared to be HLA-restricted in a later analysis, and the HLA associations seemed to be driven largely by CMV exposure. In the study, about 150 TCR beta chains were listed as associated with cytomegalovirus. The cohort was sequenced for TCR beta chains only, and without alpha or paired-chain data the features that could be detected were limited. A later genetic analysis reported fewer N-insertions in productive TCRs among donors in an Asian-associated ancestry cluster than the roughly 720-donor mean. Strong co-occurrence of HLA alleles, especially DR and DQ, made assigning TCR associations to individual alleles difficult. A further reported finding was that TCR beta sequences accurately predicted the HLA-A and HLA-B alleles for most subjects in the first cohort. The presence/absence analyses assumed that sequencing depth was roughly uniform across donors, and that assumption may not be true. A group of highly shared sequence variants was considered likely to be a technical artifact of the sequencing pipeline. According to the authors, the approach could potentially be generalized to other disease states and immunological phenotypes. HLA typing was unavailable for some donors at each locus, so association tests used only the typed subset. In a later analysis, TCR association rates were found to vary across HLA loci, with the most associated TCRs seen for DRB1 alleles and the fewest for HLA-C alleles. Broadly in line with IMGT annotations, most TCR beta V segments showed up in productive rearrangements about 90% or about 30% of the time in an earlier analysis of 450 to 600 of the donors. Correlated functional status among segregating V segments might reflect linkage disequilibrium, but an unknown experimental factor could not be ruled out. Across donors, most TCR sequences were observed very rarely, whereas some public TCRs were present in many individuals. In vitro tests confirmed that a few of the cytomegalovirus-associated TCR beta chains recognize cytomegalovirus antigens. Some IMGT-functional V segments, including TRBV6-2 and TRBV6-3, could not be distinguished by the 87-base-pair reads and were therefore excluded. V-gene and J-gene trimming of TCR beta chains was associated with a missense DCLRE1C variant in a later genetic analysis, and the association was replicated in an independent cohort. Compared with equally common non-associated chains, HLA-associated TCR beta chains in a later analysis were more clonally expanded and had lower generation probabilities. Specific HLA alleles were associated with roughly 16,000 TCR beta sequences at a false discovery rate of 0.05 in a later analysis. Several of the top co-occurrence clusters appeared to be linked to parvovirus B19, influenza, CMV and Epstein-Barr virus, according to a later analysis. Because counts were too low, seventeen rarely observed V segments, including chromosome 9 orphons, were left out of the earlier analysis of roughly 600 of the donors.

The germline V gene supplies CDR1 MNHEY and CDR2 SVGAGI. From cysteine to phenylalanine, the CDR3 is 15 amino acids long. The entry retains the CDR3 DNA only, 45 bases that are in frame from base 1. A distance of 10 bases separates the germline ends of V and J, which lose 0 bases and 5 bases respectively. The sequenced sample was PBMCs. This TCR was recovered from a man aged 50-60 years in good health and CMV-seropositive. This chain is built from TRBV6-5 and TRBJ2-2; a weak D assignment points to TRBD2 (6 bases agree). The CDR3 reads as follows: CASSYSGRGTGELFF. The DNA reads TGTGCCAGCAGTTACTCGGGGCGGGGTACCGGGGAGCTGTTTTTT.